This T cell receptor (beta chain) was identified during a study of human T cells and chemical hapten exposure. Looking at the study overall: The variation in per-sample TCR yields arose mainly from small differences in pooled library volumes.

This clonotype showed up many times. The CDR3 spans 12 residues. The V gene's germline CDR1 is SGHAT and CDR2 FQNNGV. V gave up 5 bases and J gave up 6 bases, with 10 bases separating them. TCRdb called the RACE reads again in MiXCR, with one record for every CDR3 protein. The sample gives roughly 200,000 distinct CDR3 sequences, approximately 20% of which show up once; approximately 6.7% is in the top ten. Regarding time point: patch test 1, 2 weeks after DPC sensitization. Noted treatment: therapeutic diphenylcyclopropenone sensitization with weekly scalp DPC. The donor pool consisted of alopecia patients aged 18 to 70 years, considered suitable for DPC.

This sequence originates from a woman between 50 and 59 years old with alopecia areata. Some clones in this sample may be carry-over from other donors' samples. The chain combines TRBV11-2 with TRBJ1-1, with D possibly being TRBD1 (5 bases). Material: whole blood, obtained in connection with sensitization to the hapten diphenylcyclopropenone (DPC). This chain's CDR3 is CASSLSRAEAFF. In DNA form, the CDR3 reads TGTGCCAGCAGCCTCTCCAGGGCTGAAGCTTTCTTT.